A selection of T cell receptor beta chains follows, all from one sample in a study of T cells expressing NK-cell markers. TCRdb derives one entry per CDR3 protein from the 5' RACE reads, leaving out DNA. This table lists roughly 280,000 distinct CDR3 sequences. Material for sequencing was blood T cells: a sorted CD56 or NKG2C T cell subset, CD4+ or CD8+ T cells, or bulk PBMC T cells (not recorded which). The receptors derive from a man younger than 35 in good health. CDR3s include the opening cysteine and the closing phenylalanine or tryptophan.

j_gene: TRBJ2-5; v_gene: TRBV20-1; CDR3aa: CSARGPGRSIQETQYF
j_gene: TRBJ2-7; v_gene: TRBV12-3/TRBV12-4; CDR3aa: CASKEIAGSYEQYF
j_gene: TRBJ1-4; v_gene: TRBV21-1; CDR3aa: CASSKRGICREKLFF
j_gene: TRBJ1-5; v_gene: TRBV7-9; CDR3aa: CASSLGGEQPQHF
j_gene: TRBJ2-7; v_gene: TRBV12-3/TRBV12-4; CDR3aa: CASSPRIVAADYEQYF
j_gene: TRBJ2-1; v_gene: TRBV6-5; CDR3aa: CASSFGTGLSYNEQFF
j_gene: TRBJ1-6; v_gene: TRBV28; CDR3aa: CASTAPRGLGGPYNSPLHF
j_gene: TRBJ2-1; v_gene: TRBV20-1; CDR3aa: CSARVREHGGEQFF
j_gene: TRBJ2-1; v_gene: TRBV15; CDR3aa: CATSTGGTSVYNEQFF
j_gene: TRBJ2-7; v_gene: TRBV7-2; CDR3aa: CASSFRRSDEQYF
j_gene: TRBJ2-5; v_gene: TRBV5-1; CDR3aa: CASSLAPTGQETQYF
j_gene: TRBJ2-2; v_gene: TRBV10-1; CDR3aa: CASERENTGELFF
j_gene: TRBJ2-1; v_gene: TRBV6-2/TRBV6-3; CDR3aa: CASTEVGDSYYNEQFF
j_gene: TRBJ2-7; v_gene: TRBV11-3; CDR3aa: CASSLRSGNAYEQYF
j_gene: TRBJ2-5; v_gene: TRBV18; CDR3aa: CASSTTGTTLWGETQYF
j_gene: TRBJ1-6; v_gene: TRBV7-2; CDR3aa: CASSLVGQLNSPLHF
j_gene: TRBJ2-1; v_gene: TRBV12-3/TRBV12-4; CDR3aa: CASSWTEYNEQFF
j_gene: TRBJ2-5; v_gene: TRBV12-3/TRBV12-4; CDR3aa: CASRPTGTSGLKEPRGTQYF
j_gene: TRBJ2-3; v_gene: TRBV7-2; CDR3aa: CASSRTSGIRDTQYF
j_gene: TRBJ2-1; v_gene: TRBV5-1; CDR3aa: CASSRLGTAGSNEQFF
j_gene: TRBJ1-1; v_gene: TRBV5-1; CDR3aa: CASSLPGLGTEAFF
j_gene: TRBJ1-5; v_gene: TRBV29-1; CDR3aa: CSVAPQGVGQPQHF
j_gene: TRBJ1-3; v_gene: TRBV5-1; CDR3aa: CASSPQGGHGNTIYF
j_gene: TRBJ2-2; v_gene: TRBV30; CDR3aa: CAFKSSKGTGELFF
j_gene: TRBJ1-5; v_gene: TRBV12-3/TRBV12-4; CDR3aa: CASSRTLEPQHF
j_gene: TRBJ2-6; v_gene: TRBV18; CDR3aa: CASSPRQGSGANVLTF
j_gene: TRBJ2-1; v_gene: TRBV29-1; CDR3aa: CSVQGDDEQFF
j_gene: TRBJ2-2; v_gene: TRBV7-8; CDR3aa: CASSLVSGELFF
j_gene: TRBJ2-3; v_gene: TRBV6-2/TRBV6-3; CDR3aa: CASSRVGGTDTQYF
j_gene: TRBJ2-5; v_gene: TRBV25-1; CDR3aa: CASRTGVGRQETQYF
j_gene: TRBJ2-7; v_gene: TRBV27; CDR3aa: CASSTRLAGVYEQYF
j_gene: TRBJ2-1; v_gene: TRBV5-1; CDR3aa: CASSHRRSTSGDNEQFF
j_gene: TRBJ1-3; v_gene: TRBV29-1; CDR3aa: CSVEQGNTIYF
j_gene: TRBJ2-1; v_gene: TRBV4-3; CDR3aa: CASSQDDRAQFF
j_gene: TRBJ2-7; v_gene: TRBV6-1; CDR3aa: CASRRGTSEYYEQYF
j_gene: TRBJ1-5; v_gene: TRBV5-1; CDR3aa: CASSPGRGNQPQHF
j_gene: TRBJ2-1; v_gene: TRBV25-1; CDR3aa: CASSREGRSYNEQFF
j_gene: TRBJ1-1; v_gene: TRBV12-5; CDR3aa: CASGLARVNTEAFF
j_gene: TRBJ1-4; v_gene: TRBV7-9; CDR3aa: CASSPSGGGEKLFF
j_gene: TRBJ2-1; v_gene: TRBV7-9; CDR3aa: CASSLAGAGEQFF
j_gene: TRBJ2-1; v_gene: TRBV7-3; CDR3aa: CASSSKRKGGGIYNEQFF
j_gene: TRBJ1-3; v_gene: TRBV11-2; CDR3aa: CASSPGLGNTIYF
j_gene: TRBJ2-2; v_gene: TRBV12-3/TRBV12-4; CDR3aa: CASSARGLGDGELFF
j_gene: TRBJ2-7; v_gene: TRBV27; CDR3aa: CASGRGGRFYEQYF
j_gene: TRBJ2-3; v_gene: TRBV5-1; CDR3aa: CASSLGDRGADTQYF